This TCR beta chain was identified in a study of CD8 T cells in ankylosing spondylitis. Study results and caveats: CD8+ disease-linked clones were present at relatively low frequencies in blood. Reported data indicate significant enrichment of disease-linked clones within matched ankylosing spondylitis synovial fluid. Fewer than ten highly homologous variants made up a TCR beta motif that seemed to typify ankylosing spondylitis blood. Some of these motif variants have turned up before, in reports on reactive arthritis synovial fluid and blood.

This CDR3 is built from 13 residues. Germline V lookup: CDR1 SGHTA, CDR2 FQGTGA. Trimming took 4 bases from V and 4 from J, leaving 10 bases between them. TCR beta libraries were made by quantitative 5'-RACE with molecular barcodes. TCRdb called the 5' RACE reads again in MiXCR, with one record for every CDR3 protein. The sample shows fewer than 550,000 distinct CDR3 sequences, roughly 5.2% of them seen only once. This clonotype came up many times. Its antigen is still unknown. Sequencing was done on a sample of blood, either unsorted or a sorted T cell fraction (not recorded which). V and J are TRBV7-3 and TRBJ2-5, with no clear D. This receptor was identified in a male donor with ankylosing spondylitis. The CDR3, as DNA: TGTGCCAGCAGCTCTGGTTCGATAGAGACCCAGTACTTC. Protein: CASSSGSIETQYF.